The 8 T cell receptor beta chains in this list originate from one sample, sequenced in a study of blood T cell repertoires in COVID-19 (dated by TCRdb to about 2020). Libraries came from the immunoSEQ multiplex PCR assay. Sourced from immuneACCESS, this table was stored by TCRdb with only in-frame sequences that have V and J called. A share of the clones is absent; for the studies checked, an unresolved V gene accounts for under half, and the remainder has no known explanation. The sample profile shows roughly 200,000 clones; 80% to 90% of them were found once. The ten most abundant clones make up 4.5% to 5% of the sample. Sequenced material: peripheral blood. The receptors were sampled from a woman at least 80 years old with acute or convalescent COVID-19.

V is TRBV7-2 and J is TRBJ2-1; TRBD2 matches 12 bases. The J segment lost 3 bases and the V segment lost 4 bases, leaving 4 bases of the junction unmatched. The CDR3 consists of 16 residues. Germline V gives CDR1 SGHTA, CDR2 FQGNSA. For the CDR3, the DNA is TGTGCCAGCAGCTGGGGACTAGCGGGCGACTACAATGAGCAGTTCTTC. It translates to CASSWGLAGDYNEQFF.

The chain couples TRBV2 to TRBJ2-7, with 7 bases that match TRBD2. Losses at the gene ends were 8 bases for V and 4 bases for J; bases not matched to a gene: 5. The germline gives CDR1 SNHLY, CDR2 FYNNEI. The CDR3 extends over 12 amino acids. The CDR3 region is CASGRAGYEQYF. CDR3 DNA sequence: TGTGCCAGCGGGAGGGCCGGGTACGAGCAGTACTTC. The entire variable domain, with the rest obtained from reference TRBV2 and TRBJ2-7, is as follows: EPEVTQTPSHQVTQMGQEVILRCVPISNHLYFYWYRQILGQKVEFLVSFYNNEISEKSEIFDDQFSVERPDGSNFTLKIRSTKLEDSAMYFCASGRAGYEQYFGPGTRLTVT.

The genes are TRBV19 and TRBJ1-5; D is unresolved. Germline V lookup: CDR1 LNHDA, CDR2 SQIVND (reference sequence). The length of the CDR3 is 16 residues. The germline V and J ends were trimmed by 7 bases and 0 bases, with 16 bases remaining between them. The CDR3 nucleotides are TGTGCCAGTACCTTTGACACTAGCCATAGCAATCAGCCCCAGCATTTT. It specifies CASTFDTSHSNQPQHF.

The chain joins TRBV5-1 to TRBJ2-5, with a tentative D call TRBD2 (5 bases). From germline, CDR1 is SGHRS and CDR2 YFSETQ. The V gene lost 4 bases and the J gene lost 4 bases, with 23 bases spanning the gap. This CDR3 has 17 residues. The CDR3 nucleotides read TGCGCCAGCAGCCCAACCCCTACGGGGTTAGGAGCAGAGACCCAGTACTTC. Amino acids: CASSPTPTGLGAETQYF.

The chain carries TRBV19 and TRBJ2-1; 10 bases match TRBD2. CDR3 length equals 14 residues. V lost 6 bases and J lost 9; bases outside the gene matches: 8. The germline gives CDR1 LNHDA, CDR2 SQIVND (reference sequence). DNA for the CDR3: TGTGCCAGTAGCCCGCTAGCGGGAGTAAGTGAGCAGTTCTTC. Its translation: CASSPLAGVSEQFF.

The count of this clone is one. The chain combines TRBV5-1 with TRBJ1-1, with D possibly TRBD1 on 6 matching bases. The CDR3 totals 13 residues. CDR1 and CDR2 from the germline V gene are SGHRS and YFSETQ. Trimming removed 2 bases from V and 7 bases from J, with 12 bases in between. The CDR3 nucleotides are TGCGCCAGCAGCTTCGCGACAGGAGGTGAAGCTTTCTTT. Translation gives CASSFATGGEAFF.

The genes are TRBV28 and TRBJ2-3; D perhaps matches TRBD1 (5 bases). V lost 6 bases and J 3 bases, leaving 13 bases between the germline ends. CDR1 is MDHEN, CDR2 SYDVKM, per germline. This CDR3 comprises 14 residues. CDR3 sequence reads: CASRPAGLTDTQYF. The CDR3 DNA reads as TGTGCCAGCAGGCCGGCAGGGCTTACAGATACGCAGTATTTT.

V gene TRBV28 combines with J gene TRBJ1-1, with D perhaps TRBD1 (5 bases). This CDR3 comprises 15 residues. V dropped 5 bases and J dropped 1 base, with 14 bases sitting between them. Germline CDR1 MDHEN, CDR2 SYDVKM. CDR3 nucleotide sequence: TGTGCCAGCAGTCTCCCCTCCGGGGGGAACACTGAAGCTTTCTTT. This codes for CASSLPSGGNTEAFF.